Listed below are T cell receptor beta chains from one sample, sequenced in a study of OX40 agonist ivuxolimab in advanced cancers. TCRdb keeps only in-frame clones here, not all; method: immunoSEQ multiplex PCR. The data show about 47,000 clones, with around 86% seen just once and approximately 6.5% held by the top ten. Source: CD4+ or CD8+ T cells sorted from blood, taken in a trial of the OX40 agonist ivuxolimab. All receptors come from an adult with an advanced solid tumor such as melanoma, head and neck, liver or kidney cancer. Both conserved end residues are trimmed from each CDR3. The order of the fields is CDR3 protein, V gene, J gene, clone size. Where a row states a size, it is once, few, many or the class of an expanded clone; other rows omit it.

cdr3_aa: ASSREGGAGSPLH
v_call: TRBV27
j_call: TRBJ1-6
clone_size: .

cdr3_aa: ASTTGTSGYNEQF
v_call: TRBV27
j_call: TRBJ2-1
clone_size: .

cdr3_aa: ASSLGVSAGQLFVQETQY
v_call: TRBV28
j_call: TRBJ2-5
clone_size: .

cdr3_aa: ASSLAANTGELF
v_call: TRBV5-6
j_call: TRBJ2-2
clone_size: .

cdr3_aa: ASSADRDLYGYT
v_call: TRBV5-1
j_call: TRBJ1-2
clone_size: few

cdr3_aa: ASSSGTLGTGELF
v_call: TRBV4-1
j_call: TRBJ2-2
clone_size: .

cdr3_aa: ASSTNNLWGAF
v_call: TRBV5-8
j_call: TRBJ1-1
clone_size: .

cdr3_aa: ASSLGQEAF
v_call: TRBV7-9
j_call: TRBJ1-1
clone_size: few

cdr3_aa: ASSQDRPGTIY
v_call: TRBV14
j_call: TRBJ1-3
clone_size: .

cdr3_aa: ASSALAGGDTQY
v_call: TRBV6-5
j_call: TRBJ2-3
clone_size: .

cdr3_aa: ASSIDDLYGYDRNQPQH
v_call: TRBV19
j_call: TRBJ1-5
clone_size: .

cdr3_aa: ASSQAGLEQF
v_call: TRBV4-2
j_call: TRBJ2-1
clone_size: .

cdr3_aa: ASSDQGLNTEAF
v_call: TRBV9
j_call: TRBJ1-1
clone_size: .

cdr3_aa: ASSLFQDEQF
v_call: TRBV7-9
j_call: TRBJ2-1
clone_size: .

cdr3_aa: ASSPGTAYTEAF
v_call: TRBV4-1
j_call: TRBJ1-1
clone_size: few

cdr3_aa: ASSYEAGRDGYT
v_call: TRBV6-6
j_call: TRBJ1-2
clone_size: .

cdr3_aa: ASSPRDREEAF
v_call: TRBV7-6
j_call: TRBJ1-1
clone_size: .

cdr3_aa: ASSINSVSYGYT
v_call: TRBV6-6
j_call: TRBJ1-2
clone_size: once

cdr3_aa: ASSSSNTEAF
v_call: TRBV7-2
j_call: TRBJ1-1
clone_size: .

cdr3_aa: ASSSMGGAGNTIY
v_call: TRBV27
j_call: TRBJ1-3
clone_size: .

cdr3_aa: ASIRGQGYNEQF
v_call: TRBV19
j_call: TRBJ2-1
clone_size: .

cdr3_aa: ASSLTLTPRAGELF
v_call: TRBV5-4
j_call: TRBJ2-2
clone_size: .

cdr3_aa: ATSRDRGLGQPQH
v_call: TRBV15
j_call: TRBJ1-5
clone_size: .

cdr3_aa: ASSFVGAHQPQH
v_call: TRBV5-8
j_call: TRBJ1-5
clone_size: .

cdr3_aa: ASSFSSRDSNQPQH
v_call: TRBV7-8
j_call: TRBJ1-5
clone_size: .

cdr3_aa: ASSLGTWGEKLF
v_call: TRBV27
j_call: TRBJ1-4
clone_size: .

cdr3_aa: ASSVAGGRTDTQY
v_call: TRBV9
j_call: TRBJ2-3
clone_size: .

cdr3_aa: ASRGGTEKETQY
v_call: TRBV27
j_call: TRBJ2-5
clone_size: .

cdr3_aa: ASSAQGSDGYT
v_call: TRBV7-9
j_call: TRBJ1-2
clone_size: .

cdr3_aa: ASRTGTVSEAF
v_call: TRBV27
j_call: TRBJ1-1
clone_size: .

cdr3_aa: ASRLGQTRVGYT
v_call: TRBV28
j_call: TRBJ1-2
clone_size: .

cdr3_aa: ASSQTRTSTNEKLF
v_call: TRBV4-1
j_call: TRBJ1-4
clone_size: .